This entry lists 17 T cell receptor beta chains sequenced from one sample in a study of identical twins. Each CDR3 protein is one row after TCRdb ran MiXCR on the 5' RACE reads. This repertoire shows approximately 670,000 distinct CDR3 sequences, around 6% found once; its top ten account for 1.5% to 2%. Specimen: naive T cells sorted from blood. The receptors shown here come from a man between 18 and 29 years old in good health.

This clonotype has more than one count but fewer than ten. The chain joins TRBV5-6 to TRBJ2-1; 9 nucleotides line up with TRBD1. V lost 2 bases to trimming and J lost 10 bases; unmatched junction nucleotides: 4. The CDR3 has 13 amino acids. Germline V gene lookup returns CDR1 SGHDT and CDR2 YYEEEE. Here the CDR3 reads CASSLGDREEQFF. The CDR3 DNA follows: TGTGCCAGCAGCTTAGGGGACAGGGAAGAGCAGTTCTTC.

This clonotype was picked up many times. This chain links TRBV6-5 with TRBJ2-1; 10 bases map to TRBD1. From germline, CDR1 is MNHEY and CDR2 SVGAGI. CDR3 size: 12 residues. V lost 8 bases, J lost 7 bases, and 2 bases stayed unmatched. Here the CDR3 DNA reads TGTGCCAGCCGACAGGGGGCGAATGAGCAGTTCTTC. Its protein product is CASRQGANEQFF.

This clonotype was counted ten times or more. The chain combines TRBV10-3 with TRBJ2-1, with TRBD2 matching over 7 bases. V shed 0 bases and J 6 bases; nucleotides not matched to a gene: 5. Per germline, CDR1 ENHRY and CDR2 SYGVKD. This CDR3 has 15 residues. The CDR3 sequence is CAISESGGSFNEQFF. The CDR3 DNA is TGTGCCATCAGTGAGTCTGGCGGGAGTTTCAATGAGCAGTTCTTC.

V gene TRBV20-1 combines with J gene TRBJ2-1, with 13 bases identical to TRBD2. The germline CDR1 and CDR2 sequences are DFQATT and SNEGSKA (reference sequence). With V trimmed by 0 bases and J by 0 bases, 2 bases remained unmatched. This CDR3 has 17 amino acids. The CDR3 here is CSARDRTSGSSYNEQFF. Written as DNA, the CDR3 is TGCAGTGCTAGAGATAGGACTAGCGGGAGCTCCTACAATGAGCAGTTCTTC.

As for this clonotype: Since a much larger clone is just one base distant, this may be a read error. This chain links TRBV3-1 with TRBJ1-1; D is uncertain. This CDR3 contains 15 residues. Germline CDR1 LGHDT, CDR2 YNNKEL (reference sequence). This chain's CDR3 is CVSSQAPGTVTEAFF. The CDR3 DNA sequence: TGTGTCAGCAGCCAAGCACCAGGAACTGTCACTGAAGCTTTCTTT.

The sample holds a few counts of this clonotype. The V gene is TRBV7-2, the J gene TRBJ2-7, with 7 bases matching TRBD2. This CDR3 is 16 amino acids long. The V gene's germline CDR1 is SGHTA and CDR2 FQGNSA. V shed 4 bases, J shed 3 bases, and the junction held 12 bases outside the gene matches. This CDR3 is CASSSSGGDYLYEQYF. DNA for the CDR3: TGTGCCAGCAGCTCTAGTGGGGGGGACTACCTCTACGAGCAGTACTTC.

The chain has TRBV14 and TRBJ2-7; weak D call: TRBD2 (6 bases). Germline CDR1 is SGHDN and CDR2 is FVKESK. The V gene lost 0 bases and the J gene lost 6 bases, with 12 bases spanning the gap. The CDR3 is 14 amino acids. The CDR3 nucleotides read TGTGCCAGCAGCCAAGAGGTTTCTAGCGCCGAGCAGTACTTC. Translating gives CASSQEVSSAEQYF. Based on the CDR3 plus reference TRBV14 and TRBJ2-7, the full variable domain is EAGVTQFPSHSVIEKGQTVTLRCDPISGHDNLYWYRRVMGKEIKFLLHFVKESKQDESGMPNNRFLAERTGGTYSTLKVQPAELEDSGVYFCASSQEVSSAEQYFGPGTRLTVT.

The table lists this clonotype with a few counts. This CDR3 is CASSGQTGNSGNQPQHF. In DNA, the CDR3 is TGTGCCAGCAGTGGCCAGACAGGGAACAGCGGCAATCAGCCCCAGCATTTT. This sequence joins TRBV6-1 and TRBJ1-5; TRBD1 matches 7 bases. Looked up from germline, CDR1 is MNHNS and CDR2 is SASEGT. The trim removed 4 bases at V and 2 bases at J, leaving 11 bases unmatched. The CDR3 has 17 residues.

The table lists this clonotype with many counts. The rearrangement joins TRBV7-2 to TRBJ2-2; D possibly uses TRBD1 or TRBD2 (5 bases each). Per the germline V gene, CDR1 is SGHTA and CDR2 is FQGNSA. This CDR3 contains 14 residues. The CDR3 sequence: CELPPQGPTGELFF. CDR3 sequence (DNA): TGTGAACTGCCCCCGCAGGGACCCACCGGGGAGCTGTTTTTT.

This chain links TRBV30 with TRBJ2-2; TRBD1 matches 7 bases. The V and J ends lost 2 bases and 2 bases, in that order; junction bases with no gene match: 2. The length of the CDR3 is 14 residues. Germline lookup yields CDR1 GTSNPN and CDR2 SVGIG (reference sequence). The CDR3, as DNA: TGTGCCTGGAGTCGGGACAGTAACACCGGGGAGCTGTTTTTT. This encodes CAWSRDSNTGELFF.

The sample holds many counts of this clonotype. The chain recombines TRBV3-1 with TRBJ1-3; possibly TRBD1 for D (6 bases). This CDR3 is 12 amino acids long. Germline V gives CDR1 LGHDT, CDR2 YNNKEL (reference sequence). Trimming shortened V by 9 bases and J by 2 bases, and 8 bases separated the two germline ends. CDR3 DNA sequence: TGTGCCAGTCAGGGGACTGGAAACACCATATATTTT. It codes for CASQGTGNTIYF.

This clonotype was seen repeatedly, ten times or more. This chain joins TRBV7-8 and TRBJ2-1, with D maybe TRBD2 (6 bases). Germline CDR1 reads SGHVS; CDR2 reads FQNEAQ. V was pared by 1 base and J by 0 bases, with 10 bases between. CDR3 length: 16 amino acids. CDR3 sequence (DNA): TGTGCCAGCAGCTTAGGAACTAGCAGCTCCTACAATGAGCAGTTCTTC. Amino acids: CASSLGTSSSYNEQFF.

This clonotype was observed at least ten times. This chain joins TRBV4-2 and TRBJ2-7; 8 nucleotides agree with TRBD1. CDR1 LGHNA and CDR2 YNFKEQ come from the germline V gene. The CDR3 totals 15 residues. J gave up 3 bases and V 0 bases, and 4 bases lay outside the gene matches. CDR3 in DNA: TGTGCCAGCAGCCAAGAGGAGGGACAGGACTACGAGCAGTACTTC. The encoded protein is CASSQEEGQDYEQYF.

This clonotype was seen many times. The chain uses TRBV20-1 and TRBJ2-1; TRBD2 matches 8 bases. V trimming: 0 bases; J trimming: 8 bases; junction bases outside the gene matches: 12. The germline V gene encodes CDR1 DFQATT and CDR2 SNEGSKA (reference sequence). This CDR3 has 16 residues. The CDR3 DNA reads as TGCAGTGCTAGAGATAGGGGGACTAGAACTTGGGATGAGCAGTTCTTC. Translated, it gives CSARDRGTRTWDEQFF.

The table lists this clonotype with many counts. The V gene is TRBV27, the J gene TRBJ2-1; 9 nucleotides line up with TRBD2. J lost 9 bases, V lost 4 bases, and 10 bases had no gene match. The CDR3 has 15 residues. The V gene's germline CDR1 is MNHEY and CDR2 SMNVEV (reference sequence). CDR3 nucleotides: TGTGCCAGCAGTTCCCTAGCAGCGGGAGGAGGTGAGCAGTTCTTC. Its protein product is CASSSLAAGGGEQFF.

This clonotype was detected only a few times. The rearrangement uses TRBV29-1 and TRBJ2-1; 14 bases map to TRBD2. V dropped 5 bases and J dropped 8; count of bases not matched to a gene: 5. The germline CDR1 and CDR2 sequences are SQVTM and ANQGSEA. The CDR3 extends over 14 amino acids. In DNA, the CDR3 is TGCAGCGTTAAGACTAGCGGGAGGGCCGATGAGCAGTTCTTC. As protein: CSVKTSGRADEQFF.

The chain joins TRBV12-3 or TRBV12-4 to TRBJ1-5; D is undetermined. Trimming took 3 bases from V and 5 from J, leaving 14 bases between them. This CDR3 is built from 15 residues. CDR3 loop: CASSLTRPPHQPQHF. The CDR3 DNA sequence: TGTGCCAGCAGTTTGACTAGGCCACCACATCAGCCCCAGCATTTT.